Presented here are 20 T cell receptor beta chains from one specimen sequenced in a study of regulatory T cells in long-lasting Graves disease. Specified time point: newly diagnosed GD, antithyroid drugs for less than 3 months. Construction of the TCR library relied on RNA isolated from PBMCs. CDR3-region Arm-PCR and iRepertoire HTBI primers produced the TCR beta libraries. One entry per CDR3 protein results from TCRdb running MiXCR on the multiplex PCR reads. Counted here are 540,000 or so distinct CDR3 sequences, roughly 12% occurring once; the ten biggest clones make up roughly 10%. Separately, the same data were catalogued under a study of T cells in Graves' hyperthyroidism and ophthalmopathy.

The sample here was peripheral blood mononuclear cells (PBMCs), taken at new diagnosis, from a patient treated with antithyroid drugs. Receptors originate from a man aged 25 to 45 with Graves disease.

At least ten counts were recorded for this clonotype. The rearrangement links TRBV24-1 to TRBJ2-3; D gene uncertain. V gave up 5 bases and J gave up 2 bases, with 4 bases separating them. The CDR3 runs to 12 residues. Germline values: CDR1 KGHDR, CDR2 SFDVKD. CDR3 nucleotide sequence: TGTGCCACCAGTGGGGCCACAGATACGCAGTATTTT. Amino acid sequence: CATSGATDTQYF.

The sample holds many counts of this clonotype. This chain connects TRBV7-2 to TRBJ2-7; 8 bases fit TRBD2. The germline V gene encodes CDR1 SGHTA and CDR2 FQGNSA. The CDR3 spans 14 residues. V shed 6 bases, J shed 0 bases, and the junction held 4 bases outside the gene matches. CDR3: CASRQSGSSYEQYF. The DNA of the CDR3 is TGTGCCAGCAGGCAGAGCGGGAGCTCCTACGAGCAGTACTTC.

At least ten counts were recorded for this clonotype. This sequence joins TRBV10-1 and TRBJ2-1, with D unresolved. V shed 5 bases and J shed 2 bases, with 16 bases lying between them. Germline V gene sequence: CDR1 WNHNN, CDR2 SYGVQD (reference sequence). There are 16 residues in the CDR3. The CDR3, as DNA: TGCGCCAGCAGTCCGAACCGGGCCAACACCTACAATGAGCAGTTCTTC. Translation gives CASSPNRANTYNEQFF.

This clonotype has just a few counts. This chain joins TRBV12-5 and TRBJ2-3; TRBD1 might be the D (5 bases). V was shortened by 6 bases and J by 0 bases, with 13 bases between the two germline ends. In germline, CDR1 is LGHNT, CDR2 FRNRAP. The CDR3 is made up of 15 amino acids. The CDR3 coding sequence is TGTGCTAGTGGCCCTCAGGGAATTAGCACAGATACGCAGTATTTT. It specifies CASGPQGISTDTQYF.

In this sample, this clonotype turned up many times. The chain employs TRBV7-2 and TRBJ1-1; no clear D gene. The V end was cut by 1 base, the J end by 4 bases, with 7 bases between. This CDR3 contains 13 residues. Germline CDR1 and CDR2: SGHTA and FQGNSA. This CDR3 is CASSLGGLTEAFF. DNA for the CDR3: TGTGCCAGCAGCTTAGGAGGCCTCACTGAAGCTTTCTTT. The full variable domain, completed using reference TRBV7-2 and TRBJ1-1, is GAGVSQSPSNKVTEKGKDVELRCDPISGHTALYWYRQSLGQGLEFLIYFQGNSAPDKSGLPSDRFSAERTGGSVSTLTIQRTQQEDSAVYLCASSLGGLTEAFFGQGTRLTVV.

This clonotype was found many times. This chain links TRBV12-3 or TRBV12-4 with TRBJ2-7, with 9 bases identical to TRBD1. This CDR3 region has 15 residues. After removal of 7 bases from V and 1 base from J, the junction contained 8 bases not matched to a gene. This CDR3 reads CASTPGQGPSYEQYF. The CDR3, as DNA: TGTGCCAGCACCCCGGGACAGGGCCCTTCCTACGAGCAGTACTTC.

The sample holds many counts of this clonotype. CDR3 region: CSARDQQEGEKLFF. The CDR3 DNA reads as TGCAGTGCTAGAGATCAACAGGAAGGAGAAAAACTGTTTTTT. The chain recombines TRBV20-1 with TRBJ1-4, with a weak D call TRBD1 (5 bases). V lost 0 bases and J 8 bases, leaving 13 bases between the germline ends. Per germline, CDR1 DFQATT and CDR2 SNEGSKA (reference sequence). The CDR3 is 14 amino acids.

This clonotype was observed a handful of times. This sequence joins TRBV29-1 and TRBJ2-3; no clear D gene. CDR3 length: 14 residues. Trimming removed 5 bases at V and 4 bases at J, with 16 bases between. Germline V lookup: CDR1 SQVTM, CDR2 ANQGSEA. The CDR3 bases are TGCAGCGTTTGGTGGAACCCCGGGTCAGATACGCAGTATTTT. It translates to CSVWWNPGSDTQYF.

The J gene is TRBJ2-1, the V gene TRBV18, with 8 bases identical to TRBD1. Germline CDR1 reads KGHSH; CDR2 reads LQKENI. The CDR3 loop spans 13 amino acids. Trimming removed 0 bases from V and 8 bases from J; junction bases left unmatched: 0. DNA for the CDR3: TGTGCCAGCTCACCACCGGACAGGGATGAGCAGTTCTTC. Amino acids: CASSPPDRDEQFF.

This clonotype was seen many times. The gene calls are TRBV6-1 and TRBJ2-5; 8 positions agree with TRBD1. Germline values: CDR1 MNHNS, CDR2 SASEGT. The J segment lost 13 bases and the V segment lost 5 bases, leaving 18 bases of the junction unmatched. This CDR3 has 15 amino acids. The DNA of the CDR3 is TGTGCCAGCAGTCTGGACCCAGGGGGCTTGTCTGGTCTGTACTTC. It codes for CASSLDPGGLSGLYF.

This clonotype has just a few counts. The chain uses TRBV3-1 and TRBJ1-2; 10 bases are a match to TRBD1. Per germline, CDR1 LGHDT and CDR2 YNNKEL (reference sequence). The V and J ends lost 0 bases and 7 bases, in that order; junction bases with no gene match: 2. The CDR3 loop spans 14 amino acids. Here the CDR3 DNA reads TGTGCCAGCAGCCAAGAAGGGACAGGGGTTGGCTACACCTTC. Its translation is CASSQEGTGVGYTF.

The genes are TRBV7-2 and TRBJ1-2; D is unresolved. Trimming cost V 5 bases and J 7 bases, with 14 bases left between them. The CDR3 loop spans 13 amino acids. The germline V gene encodes CDR1 SGHTA and CDR2 FQGNSA. The CDR3 bases are TGTGCCAGCAGCAAGGACCTTCGGGGTGGCTACACCTTC. Its translation is CASSKDLRGGYTF. Based on the CDR3 plus reference TRBV7-2 and TRBJ1-2, the full variable domain is GAGVSQSPSNKVTEKGKDVELRCDPISGHTALYWYRQSLGQGLEFLIYFQGNSAPDKSGLPSDRFSAERTGGSVSTLTIQRTQQEDSAVYLCASSKDLRGGYTFGSGTRLTVV.

The rearrangement joins TRBV6-1 to TRBJ2-7; tentatively, D is TRBD2 (5 bases). CDR1 and CDR2 from the germline V gene are MNHNS and SASEGT. V was trimmed by 7 bases and J by 1 base, leaving 11 bases between them. CDR3 size: 13 residues. CDR3 residues: CASKRRGSYEQYF. DNA of the CDR3: TGTGCCAGCAAACGGAGAGGGTCCTACGAGCAGTACTTC.

The chain has TRBV19 and TRBJ1-4; TRBD1 might be the D (5 bases). The CDR3 length is 15 residues. Germline V CDR1 and CDR2: LNHDA, SQIVND (reference sequence). V was trimmed by 1 base and J by 5 bases, leaving 11 bases between them. The CDR3 DNA is TGTGCCAGTAGTATAGTACAGGCCGGGAATGAAAAACTGTTTTTT. This codes for CASSIVQAGNEKLFF. Looking up the rest from reference TRBV19 and TRBJ1-4 gives the full variable domain: DGGITQSPKYLFRKEGQNVTLSCEQNLNHDAMYWYRQDPGQGLRLIYYSQIVNDFQKGDIAEGYSVSREKKESFPLTVTSAQKNPTAFYLCASSIVQAGNEKLFFGSGTQLSVL.

This clonotype was observed many times. The chain carries TRBV6-1 and TRBJ2-2; 8 bases map to TRBD2. The CDR3 is 14 residues long. The V segment lost 8 bases and the J segment 7 bases; nucleotides outside the gene matches: 9. Germline V lookup: CDR1 MNHNS, CDR2 SASEGT. CDR3 DNA: TGTGCCAGCGAAAGCGGGAGTGTGAACGGGGAGCTGTTTTTT. Its translation: CASESGSVNGELFF.

This clonotype was found many times. V is TRBV6-1 and J is TRBJ2-7; no clear D. Per germline, CDR1 MNHNS and CDR2 SASEGT. The CDR3 sequence is 13 residues long. Trimming removed 2 bases at V and 2 bases at J, with 7 bases between. CDR3 in amino acids: CASSERETYEQYF. CDR3 coding DNA: TGTGCCAGCAGTGAAAGGGAAACCTACGAGCAGTACTTC.

The table lists this clonotype with a few counts. This chain uses TRBV5-1 with TRBJ2-7, with D perhaps being TRBD1 or TRBD2 (5 bases each). Trimming removed 4 bases at V and 4 bases at J, with 12 bases between. Germline V gene sequence: CDR1 SGHRS, CDR2 YFSETQ. The CDR3 runs to 13 residues. As DNA, the CDR3 is TGCGCCAGCAGCCCACGGGACCTTTACGAGCAGTACTTC. This sequence encodes CASSPRDLYEQYF.

V gene TRBV4-1 combines with J gene TRBJ2-2; D not resolved. Germline V gene sequence: CDR1 MGHRA, CDR2 YSYEKL. This CDR3 spans 14 amino acids. Trimming took off 4 bases at V and 6 bases at J, with 12 bases between the two ends. The CDR3 is CASSPPILPGELFF. The CDR3 coding sequence is TGCGCCAGCAGCCCCCCCATTCTACCCGGGGAGCTGTTTTTT.

As concerns this clonotype: Given a much more abundant clone one base away, this may be a read error. J is TRBJ2-3 and V is TRBV5-1; the D is unclear. Germline lookup yields CDR1 SGHRS and CDR2 YFSETQ. This CDR3 has 17 amino acids. Trimming cost V 2 bases and J 0 bases, with 16 bases left between them. The CDR3 DNA sequence: TGCGCCAGCAGCTTTCGCGGCATGGGAACTAGCACAGATACGCAGTATTTT. Residues: CASSFRGMGTSTDTQYF.

This clonotype was seen repeatedly, ten times or more. The chain has TRBV12-3 or TRBV12-4 and TRBJ1-5; D is undetermined. Trimming pared 1 base from V and 1 base from J, leaving 11 bases between. This CDR3 contains 16 residues. CDR3 DNA sequence: TGTGCCAGCAGTTTAGGGGGAGAGGGCAGCAATCAGCCCCAGCATTTT. It codes for CASSLGGEGSNQPQHF.